The 15 T cell receptor beta chains reported below all come from one sample, sequenced in a study of blood T cell repertoires in COVID-19 (dated by TCRdb to the early 2020s). The library was prepared using the immunoSEQ multiplex PCR assay. TCRdb took over this immuneACCESS table, retaining in-frame rearrangements with V and J assigned. Such tables are incomplete; in checked studies, under half of the missing clones stem from an unresolved V gene, and the remainder is unexplained. This sample lists 150,000 to 200,000 clones; about four fifths were detected once. The ten top clones hold 6.5% to 7% of the sample. The source material was peripheral blood. Receptor source: an older man with active or convalescent COVID-19.

This chain connects TRBV5-1 to TRBJ1-1; 8 bases are a match to TRBD1. Germline V lookup: CDR1 SGHRS, CDR2 YFSETQ. J gave up 3 bases and V 7 bases, and 11 bases lay outside the gene matches. CDR3 length equals 15 residues. CDR3 nucleotide sequence: TGCGCCAGCTACCGTAGTCAGGGGGCGTACACTGAAGCTTTCTTT. The encoded protein is CASYRSQGAYTEAFF.

This clone was seen once. V and J are TRBV5-6 and TRBJ1-6, with a weak D call TRBD1 (6 bases). The CDR3 is 12 amino acids. Deletions cut 7 bases from V and 11 bases from J, with 13 bases between. Germline V CDR1 and CDR2: SGHDT, YYEEEE. Here the CDR3 reads CASGFKGAPLHF. The CDR3 bases are TGTGCCAGCGGATTCAAGGGGGCACCCCTCCACTTT.

The chain is built from TRBV5-1 and TRBJ1-6; 9 bases are a match to TRBD1. The CDR3 has 16 residues. V was pared by 0 bases and J by 11 bases, with 9 bases of the junction left unmatched. The germline V gene encodes CDR1 SGHRS and CDR2 YFSETQ. CDR3 nucleotide sequence: TGCGCCAGCAGCTTGGATAAGGGACAGGGAGCGACACCCCTCCACTTT. Protein product: CASSLDKGQGATPLHF.

V is TRBV19 and J is TRBJ1-5; the D is unclear. V lost 5 bases to trimming and J lost 7 bases, with 15 bases between them. Germline lookup yields CDR1 LNHDA and CDR2 SQIVND (reference sequence). CDR3 size: 14 residues. The CDR3 loop reads CASSSLYRLQPQHF. The CDR3 region has the DNA TGTGCCAGTAGTTCTTTATATAGACTGCAGCCCCAGCATTTT.

This chain connects TRBV12-5 to TRBJ2-3; 7 bases align to TRBD1. The CDR3 has 14 residues. The germline V gene has CDR1 LGHNT and CDR2 FRNRAP. J was trimmed by 2 bases and V by 6 bases; bases with no gene match: 5. The CDR3 loop is CASGRDSNTDTQYF. Here the CDR3 DNA reads TGTGCTAGTGGCCGGGACAGCAACACAGATACGCAGTATTTT.

V gene TRBV9 combines with J gene TRBJ1-3; D is unclear. In germline, CDR1 is SGDLS, CDR2 YYNGEE. The CDR3 spans 15 residues. The germline V and J ends were trimmed by 4 bases and 0 bases, with 11 bases remaining between them. The CDR3, as DNA: TGTGCCAGCAGCCCGGGTTACTTCTCTGGAAACACCATATATTTT. This translates into CASSPGYFSGNTIYF.

This clone was picked up one time. The rearrangement links TRBV3-1 (or the pseudogene TRBV3-2) to TRBJ1-1; 7 nucleotides align to TRBD1. Germline-derived CDR1 and CDR2 are LGHDT and YNNKEL (reference sequence). The junction had 1 base not matched to a gene; V was cut back by 6 bases and J by 3 bases. This CDR3 comprises 12 residues. The chain's CDR3 is CASRTGDTEAFF. CDR3 in DNA: TGTGCCAGCAGAACAGGGGACACTGAAGCTTTCTTT.

As concerns this clone: The same CDR3 also results from other DNA sequences found in this sample. V gene TRBV5-1 combines with J gene TRBJ2-2, with 9 positions matching TRBD1. Germline assignment: CDR1 SGHRS and CDR2 YFSETQ. The J segment lost 5 bases and the V segment lost 4 bases, leaving 6 bases of the junction unmatched. The CDR3 totals 15 residues. The CDR3 DNA sequence: TGCGCCAGCAGCCCGGGACAGGGTTTTACCGGGGAGCTGTTTTTT. It yields the protein CASSPGQGFTGELFF.

This sequence joins TRBV10-2 and TRBJ1-3; tentatively, D is TRBD1 (5 bases). Looked up from germline, CDR1 is WSHSY and CDR2 is SAAADI. The CDR3 contains 15 residues. Trimming removed 6 bases at V and 0 bases at J, with 12 bases between. CDR3: CASRISGFSGNTIYF. The CDR3 DNA reads TGCGCCAGCAGGATTTCAGGGTTCTCTGGAAACACCATATATTTT.

CDR3 in amino acids: CASGPGTSGRPDTQYF. The CDR3 region has the DNA TGTGCTAGTGGTCCCGGGACTAGCGGGAGACCAGATACGCAGTATTTT. The V and J genes are TRBV12-5 and TRBJ2-3, with 14 bases fitting TRBD2. V dropped 5 bases and J dropped 4; count of bases not matched to a gene: 5. This CDR3 comprises 16 residues. From germline, CDR1 is LGHNT and CDR2 FRNRAP.

The chain carries TRBV18 and TRBJ2-7, with 11 bases matching TRBD1. Germline assignment: CDR1 KGHSH and CDR2 LQKENI. This CDR3 comprises 14 residues. Trimming cost V 5 bases and J 6 bases; bases outside gene matches: 6. Here the CDR3 reads CASSAPGQGGEQYF. The CDR3 DNA sequence: TGTGCCAGCTCAGCCCCGGGACAGGGGGGCGAGCAGTACTTC.

V usage is TRBV5-1 and J usage is TRBJ1-1; a possible D gene is TRBD1 (5 bases). Trimming cost V 4 bases and J 1 base, with 11 bases left between them. The germline V gene has CDR1 SGHRS and CDR2 YFSETQ. This CDR3 has 14 residues. The CDR3 DNA reads TGCGCCAGCAGCATGACAGTCTCGAACACTGAAGCTTTCTTT. Translated: CASSMTVSNTEAFF. The variable domain in full, with the rest retrieved from reference TRBV5-1 and TRBJ1-1, is KAGVTQTPRYLIKTRGQQVTLSCSPISGHRSVSWYQQTPGQGLQFLFEYFSETQRNKGNFPGRFSGRQFSNSRSEMNVSTLELGDSALYLCASSMTVSNTEAFFGQGTRLTVV.

This rearrangement joins TRBV5-1 to TRBJ1-1; the match to TRBD1 covers 8 bases. CDR1 SGHRS and CDR2 YFSETQ come from the germline V gene. CDR3 length: 18 amino acids. The junction had 15 bases not matched to a gene; V was cut back by 3 bases and J by 2 bases. The CDR3 nucleotides read TGCGCCAGCAGCTCAGAGACAGGGGACATATCTTTAAACACTGAAGCTTTCTTT. Translation: CASSSETGDISLNTEAFF.

This rearrangement joins TRBV3-1 (or the pseudogene TRBV3-2) to TRBJ1-2; TRBD1 matches 7 bases. Germline CDR1 is LGHDT and CDR2 is YNNKEL (reference sequence). There are 14 residues in the CDR3. Unmatched junction bases numbered 7, after V lost 5 bases and J lost 4 bases. The CDR3 loop reads CASSTTGTAYGYTF. In DNA, the CDR3 is TGTGCCAGCAGCACTACAGGGACAGCCTATGGCTACACCTTC.

The CDR3 DNA sequence: TGTGCCAGCAGCGTAACTAGCGGGGATTACAATGAGCAGTTCTTC. Protein: CASSVTSGDYNEQFF. The V gene is TRBV5-4, the J gene TRBJ2-1; 10 bases are a match to TRBD2. CDR1 and CDR2 (germline): SGHNT, YYREEE (reference sequence). The CDR3 contains 15 residues. J gave up 4 bases and V 4 bases, and 5 bases lay outside the gene matches.